This T cell receptor beta chain was retrieved from a study of human thymus T cells (dated by TCRdb to the early 2020s). General notes on the study: The study used seven to nine infant thymus samples plus four related peripheral blood samples to characterize TCR alpha and beta repertoires. The cohort included over five male and a couple of female infants, with donor ages spanning 7 to 244 days.

Thymus tissue was obtained as surgical resects removed during corrective cardiac surgery. In Finland, the donors were immunologically healthy infants who were having open corrective cardiac surgery for congenital heart defects. Thymocytes were freed from the tissue by mechanical means and kept at -70 degrees C as pellets of roughly 8.5-31 million cells. A QIAsymphony instrument was used to extract genomic DNA from frozen cell pellets. TCRB and TCRAD loci were amplified from a standardized quantity of quality-controlled genomic DNA using the immunoSEQ multiplex PCR assay. The amplicons spanned the V(D)J region and were long enough to cover the CDR3 and allow V and J genes to be identified. The commercial immunoSEQ service was used to sequence amplicons on an Illumina platform. On the authors' methods: Corrections for primer bias and sequencing errors followed previously described methods, while TCRAD and TCRB definitions were based on the IMGT database. Analysis of the repertoires was done with immunoSEQ Analyzer 3.0 and VDJTools and included basic statistics, V/J segment usage, diversity estimates, rarefaction and pairwise overlap. Chao1, ChaoE, Efron-Thisted, Shannon and inverse Simpson indices were used to estimate diversity, which was also estimated on datasets down-sampled to the smallest sample. For repertoire overlap, CDR3 nucleotide sequence, V gene and J gene had to match strictly, and clustering was done by Jaccard-based multidimensional scaling. This is the immuneACCESS table as TCRdb keeps it, with only in-frame sequences that have V and J called. A part of the clones is gone; compared with another copy, unresolved V genes explain less than half, and the rest is unexplained. From that table come the V and J calls and clone size; the DNA was used to work out D and trimming. The sample contains some 78,000 clones, roughly 96% of them found a single time. The biggest ten clones account for roughly 0.031% of the sample.

The paper's findings and limits, for the study overall: Thymus samples yielded on average roughly 840,000 unique TCRB clonotypes, compared with 80,000 to 95,000 from blood samples. Highly overlapping thymic TCR repertoires among unrelated individuals were reported in the related research. Both the thymic and the peripheral blood repertoires appeared to show biased V and J gene segment usage.

V gives up 5 bases and J gives up 3 bases, and the segment between their germline ends measures 13 bases. The CDR3 goes from the cysteine to the phenylalanine over 14 residues. Just CDR3 DNA is preserved here, 42 bases in frame from base 1. The germline V gene gives CDR1 as MDHEN and CDR2 as SYDVKM. Details on this clone: Its antigen remains unidentified. No much larger clone is present one base from it, and per-base qualities are unavailable.

The sequence is built from TRBV28 and TRBJ2-5; the D gene lacks a confident call. The TCR originated in a boy under three years old with a congenital heart defect but otherwise immunologically healthy. Sequenced material: thymus tissue. The nucleotides are TGTGCCAGCAGTCCACATTACTTGAAAGAGACCCAGTACTTC. It codes for CASSPHYLKETQYF.